This is a list of T cell receptor beta chains from one sample in a study of blood T cell repertoires in COVID-19. This table comes from immunoSEQ multiplex PCR, and its TCRdb copy is limited to in-frame clones, with some not included. The sample lists 13,000 or so clones, approximately 82% occurring once. Sequencing used peripheral blood. The source is a man aged 35 to 55 with active or convalescent COVID-19. CDR3s include the opening cysteine and the closing phenylalanine or tryptophan. Each record gives: J gene, clone size, D gene, CDR3 length, V gene, CDR3 DNA, CDR3 protein. D genes are given only for firm matches. A clone size is listed for some rows: how often the clone was seen (once, few, many), or a class if it is expanded.

TRBJ1-3	-	-	12	TRBV12-3/TRBV12-4	TGTGCCAGCAGACACTCTGGAAACACCATATATTTT	CASRHSGNTIYF
TRBJ1-2	-	-	13	TRBV7-3	TGTGCCAGCAGCTTATCGGGTTCGGGTGGCTACACCTTC	CASSLSGSGGYTF
TRBJ1-6	-	-	16	TRBV4-1	TGCGCCAGCAGCCAAGGCACAGGGCCCTATAATTCACCCCTCCACTTT	CASSQGTGPYNSPLHF
TRBJ1-2	once	-	14	TRBV7-9	TGTGCCAGCAGCCCCCGGGGGACTAACTATGGCTACACCTTC	CASSPRGTNYGYTF
TRBJ1-1	-	TRBD1	15	TRBV6-5	TGTGCCAGCACCCTCGAACAGGGGGCGTCCACTGAAGCTTTCTTT	CASTLEQGASTEAFF
TRBJ1-1	-	-	14	TRBV7-9	TGTGCCAGCAGCTTAGCGGGAGAGACAGGAGAAGCTTTCTTT	CASSLAGETGEAFF
TRBJ2-3	-	-	16	TRBV7-8	TGTGCCAGCAGCTTAATTAGTCGCGGGTCACAGGATACGCAGTATTTT	CASSLISRGSQDTQYF
TRBJ2-1	-	TRBD2	15	TRBV7-3	TGTGCCAGCAGCTCTCCAGCGGGGGGACACAATGAGCAGTTCTTC	CASSSPAGGHNEQFF
TRBJ1-6	-	-	14	TRBV28	TGTGCCAGCAGTTTGGCAGAATATAATTCACCCCTCCACTTT	CASSLAEYNSPLHF
TRBJ1-5	-	-	18	TRBV15	TGTGCCACCAGCAGCACTAAAACCGAGGGGGTAGAGGGTCAGCCCCAGCATTTT	CATSSTKTEGVEGQPQHF
TRBJ1-4	-	-	15	TRBV3-1/TRBV3-2	TGTGCCAGCAGCCAACAGGACCACGGGAGTGAAAAACTGTTTTTT	CASSQQDHGSEKLFF
TRBJ2-3	-	-	13	TRBV11-3	TGTGCCAGCAGCCTCGTCCGAGGAGATACGCAGTATTTT	CASSLVRGDTQYF
TRBJ1-6	once	TRBD1	14	TRBV27	TGTGCCAGCAGTTCACAGGGACAGAGTTCACCCCTCCACTTT	CASSSQGQSSPLHF
TRBJ1-3	-	TRBD1	15	TRBV4-1	TGCGCCAGCAGCCAAGACACAGGGGCCGGAAACACCATATATTTT	CASSQDTGAGNTIYF
TRBJ2-2	-	-	13	TRBV28	TGTGCCAGCGCTAACTTAGCGTCCGGGGAGCTGTTTTTT	CASANLASGELFF
TRBJ2-6	-	-	14	TRBV3-1/TRBV3-2	TGTGCCAGCAGCCTCGTGTCTGGGGCCAACGTCCTGACTTTC	CASSLVSGANVLTF
TRBJ1-2	-	-	14	TRBV6-5	TGTGCCAGCAGTCTCTCATACAGTAACTATGGCTACACCTTC	CASSLSYSNYGYTF
TRBJ1-3	-	TRBD1	16	TRBV18	TGTGCCAGCTCACCCGGGACAGGGGCTGCTGGAAACACCATATATTTT	CASSPGTGAAGNTIYF
TRBJ2-1	-	-	16	TRBV3-1/TRBV3-2	TGTGCCAGCAGCCAAGGTCGCGGCGGGCCAGACTATGAGCAGTTCTTC	CASSQGRGGPDYEQFF
TRBJ2-2	-	TRBD1	15	TRBV2	TGTGCCAGCAACGTACAGGGGGCAGGCACCGGGGAGCTGTTTTTT	CASNVQGAGTGELFF
TRBJ2-1	-	-	15	TRBV9	TGTGCCAGCAGCCCCGCGGGGGCCCTATACAATGAGCAGTTCTTC	CASSPAGALYNEQFF
TRBJ1-2	-	-	13	TRBV7-2	TGTGCCAGCAGCTTAACGTCCGATGCGAGCTACACCTTC	CASSLTSDASYTF
TRBJ1-4	-	-	17	TRBV4-2	TGTGCCAGCAGCCAAGATCCGGGTTTGGGTATTGATGAAAAACTGTTTTTT	CASSQDPGLGIDEKLFF
TRBJ2-6	once	-	15	TRBV28	TGTGCCAGCAGTTTTCACTCTGTAGGGGCCAACGTCCTGACTTTC	CASSFHSVGANVLTF
TRBJ1-2	-	-	12	TRBV28	TGTGCCAGCAGTTTAACAGCTTATGGCTACACCTTC	CASSLTAYGYTF
TRBJ2-7	-	-	12	TRBV27	TGTGCCAGCTACAGTAGCTCCTACGAGCAGTACTTC	CASYSSSYEQYF
TRBJ1-2	-	TRBD1	13	TRBV28	TGTGCCACCCTAACGACAGGGAGCTATGGCTACACCTTC	CATLTTGSYGYTF
TRBJ1-6	-	-	15	TRBV5-6	TGTGCCAGCGGTCAGGGATACTCCTATAATTCACCCCTCCACTTT	CASGQGYSYNSPLHF
TRBJ1-5	-	TRBD1	13	TRBV12-3/TRBV12-4	TGTGCCAGTGGACAGGGGGCTGATCAGCCCCAGCATTTT	CASGQGADQPQHF
TRBJ1-5	-	-	13	TRBV27	TGTGCCAGCAGTTTTACAGGGAATCAGCCCCAGCATTTT	CASSFTGNQPQHF
TRBJ1-5	-	-	14	TRBV18	TGTGCCAGCTCACCTACGACAGTCAATCAGCCCCAGCATTTT	CASSPTTVNQPQHF
TRBJ2-5	once	TRBD1	13	TRBV29-1	TGCAGCGTCGCAGGGGGCGCCCGGGAGACCCAGTACTTC	CSVAGGARETQYF
TRBJ2-7	-	-	13	TRBV6-5	TGTGCCAGCAGTTACACCTACCCTTACGAGCAGTACTTC	CASSYTYPYEQYF
TRBJ2-7	-	-	14	TRBV11-1	TGTGCCAGCAGCTTAGGCCTAGCGTCCTACGAGCAGTACTTC	CASSLGLASYEQYF
TRBJ2-2	-	-	15	TRBV2	TGTGCCAGCAGTGGTCGCAGGCCAGGGGCCGGGGAGCTGTTTTTT	CASSGRRPGAGELFF
TRBJ1-5	few	TRBD1	16	TRBV7-2	TGTGCCAGCAGCTTAGCGCCGGGACAGGGTGAACAGCCCCAGCATTTT	CASSLAPGQGEQPQHF
TRBJ2-5	-	-	14	TRBV5-4	TGTGCCAGCAGCTTCCAGCGGCACGAAGAGACCCAGTACTTC	CASSFQRHEETQYF
TRBJ2-7	-	-	13	TRBV6-5	TGTGCCAGCAGTTATAGTGGTTCCTACGAGCAGTACTTC	CASSYSGSYEQYF
TRBJ1-6	-	TRBD1	13	TRBV5-5	TGTGCCAGCAGCTTCGGGGGACAGGATCCCCTCCACTTT	CASSFGGQDPLHF
TRBJ1-3	-	-	15	TRBV3-1/TRBV3-2	TGTGCCAGCAGCGTTGGTTCAGGGATTGGAAACACCATATATTTT	CASSVGSGIGNTIYF
TRBJ1-1	-	-	13	TRBV18	TGTGCCAGCTCTCAGGGAATGGGAACTGAAGCTTTCTTT	CASSQGMGTEAFF
TRBJ2-5	-	-	14	TRBV11-2	TGTGCCAGCAGCTTGGGGGCGTCCCAAGAGACCCAGTACTTC	CASSLGASQETQYF
TRBJ1-2	once	TRBD1	15	TRBV9	TGTGCCAGCAGCGTAGATGCAGGGGGCGACTATGGCTACACCTTC	CASSVDAGGDYGYTF
TRBJ1-2	-	-	14	TRBV19	TGTGCCAGTAGTATCCCTTCAGAATTTTATGGCTACACCTTC	CASSIPSEFYGYTF
TRBJ2-2	-	-	14	TRBV24-1	TGTGCCACCAGTGATTTTTCAGGGGCCGGGGAGCTGTTTTTT	CATSDFSGAGELFF
TRBJ2-7	-	-	14	TRBV6-5	TGTGCCAGCAGTTTTGCGGGGAATTCCTACGAGCAGTACTTC	CASSFAGNSYEQYF
TRBJ2-1	-	-	12	TRBV28	TGTGCCAGCAATTCCATTGCGGATGAGCAGTTCTTC	CASNSIADEQFF
TRBJ2-1	few	TRBD2	16	TRBV19	TGTGCCAGTAGTATGAGGGGGGCTAGCGGGGACAATGAGCAGTTCTTC	CASSMRGASGDNEQFF
TRBJ2-3	-	-	13	TRBV3-1/TRBV3-2	TGTGCCAGCAGCCCTCCATTAGCCGACACGCAGTATTTT	CASSPPLADTQYF
TRBJ2-7	-	-	15	TRBV15	TGTGCCACCAGCAGACTTCGGGGTATTTCCTACGAGCAGTACTTC	CATSRLRGISYEQYF
TRBJ1-3	-	-	18	TRBV4-3	TGCGCCAGCAGCCTCAGGTTAGGATCCTCGTACTCTGGAAACACCATATATTTT	CASSLRLGSSYSGNTIYF
TRBJ1-3	-	-	16	TRBV5-5	TGTGCCAGCAGCTTGGGGGACACCATCTCTGGAAACACCATATATTTT	CASSLGDTISGNTIYF
TRBJ1-6	-	-	17	TRBV6-6	TGTGCCAGCAGTCGTATAAGAGAGAGCTCCTATAATTCACCCCTCCACTTT	CASSRIRESSYNSPLHF
TRBJ1-5	-	-	13	TRBV2	TGTGCCAGCACTCCGGGTCCTAATCAGCCCCAGCATTTT	CASTPGPNQPQHF
TRBJ2-7	-	TRBD1	15	TRBV7-9	TGTGCCAGCAGCTTAGTAGGGGGCGCCTCCTACGAGCAGTACTTC	CASSLVGGASYEQYF